The present TCR beta chain was sequenced within a study of stem cell transplantation in POMP-related autoinflammatory disease. Repertoires were generated with immunoSEQ multiplex PCR, while TCRdb's copy carries only in-frame clones and drops some. The sample holds over 30,000 clones; just over 85% are singletons and the top ten take 0.55% to 0.9%. The CDR3 length is 16 residues. In germline, CDR1 is LNHDA, CDR2 SQIVND (reference sequence). This rearrangement joins TRBV19 to TRBJ2-5; the match to TRBD2 covers 8 bases. TRBJ2-7 explains the end of the DNA better; the J call may be wrong. Material: CD4+ T cells from PBMCs, obtained before stem cell transplantation. The receptor's source is a human donor with POMP-related autoinflammation and immune dysregulation (PRAID). CDR3 bases: TGTGCCAGTAGCCACACTAGCGGAGGGCCAGGTAACGAGCAGTACTTC. It is translated as CASSHTSGGPGNEQYF.